These 11 T cell receptor beta chains came from one sample sequenced in a study of tumor-infiltrating lymphocytes in primary liver carcinoma. Researchers generated TCR beta cDNA from 500 to 600 ng of total RNA, relying on a constant-region primer. Three nested multiplex PCR rounds, a slightly modified ARM-PCR method, built the TCR beta libraries. The first two PCR rounds used TRBV1-TRBV30 primers with a Cbeta primer, approximately 9 cycles each. MiXCR, run by TCRdb on the multiplex PCR reads, gives a single entry per CDR3 protein. The data show approximately 330,000 distinct CDR3 sequences, about two thirds seen once. Extraction also yielded germline DNA, while blood RNA was obtained from unsorted whole blood. The sequenced material came from peripheral blood. The receptors stem from a man in his forties or fifties with primary liver carcinoma and hepatitis B virus infection.

This chain joins TRBV4-2 and TRBJ2-5, with a tentative D call TRBD2 (5 bases). The ends were cut back, 3 bases at V and 5 bases at J, with 16 bases in the middle. The germline V gene has CDR1 LGHNA and CDR2 YNFKEQ. The CDR3 loop spans 15 amino acids. The CDR3 DNA reads TGTGCCAGCAGCCACATTACCGGGAACGGGGAGACCCAGTACTTC. Translated: CASSHITGNGETQYF.

In this sample, this clonotype turned up a few times. V and J are TRBV6-1 and TRBJ2-3; 7 bases agree with TRBD2. The V gene's germline CDR1 is MNHNS and CDR2 SASEGT. There are 20 residues in the CDR3. Losses at the gene ends were 7 bases for V and 2 bases for J; bases not matched to a gene: 24. As DNA, the CDR3 is TGTGCCAGCACCCCCGGAGTTGCGGGAGCAATTCTCCCGTCCACAGATACGCAGTATTTT. It yields the protein CASTPGVAGAILPSTDTQYF.

Remarks on this clonotype: One junction end does not reproduce the germline sequence, and a read error may be involved. The chain carries TRBV11-1 and TRBJ2-1, with D perhaps TRBD2 (5 bases). The CDR3 runs 15 residues. Per the germline V gene, CDR1 is SGHAT and CDR2 is FQDESV (reference sequence). CDR3 region: CACSLVGSSYNEQFF. The CDR3 DNA sequence: TGTGCCTGCAGCTTAGTAGGGAGCTCCTACAATGAGCAATTCTTC.

This clonotype was detected ten times or more. The chain recombines TRBV29-1 with TRBJ2-2; 7 bases match TRBD1. Germline-derived CDR1 and CDR2 are SQVTM and ANQGSEA. V shed 8 bases and J 2 bases; nucleotides not matched to a gene: 8. This CDR3 is 14 amino acids long. The CDR3 loop reads CSYSTGVNTGELFF. The CDR3 nucleotides are TGCAGCTATTCTACAGGGGTAAACACCGGGGAGCTGTTTTTT.

This clonotype has at least ten counts. The chain uses TRBV6-2 or TRBV6-3 and TRBJ2-2; 9 nucleotides agree with TRBD1. CDR3 length equals 12 residues. Germline CDR1 reads MNHEY; CDR2 reads SVGEGT. Unmatched junction bases numbered 3, after V lost 11 bases and J lost 5 bases. CDR3 DNA: TGTGCCGGACAGGGGAATACCGGGGAGCTGTTTTTT. This gives the protein CAGQGNTGELFF.

To note about this clonotype: Germline and junction disagree at one end, which may indicate a read error. V is TRBV4-2 and J is TRBJ2-3; perhaps TRBD2 as D (5 bases). There are 18 residues in the CDR3. Germline assignment: CDR1 LGHNA and CDR2 YNFKEQ. This chain's CDR3 is CTSSQVALLAGAADTQYF. CDR3 in DNA: TGTACCAGCAGCCAAGTGGCGCTTCTAGCTGGAGCGGCAGATACGCAGTATTTT.

In this sample, this clonotype turned up a few times. The J gene is TRBJ2-1, the V gene TRBV6-5; 9 positions match TRBD2. The germline V gene has CDR1 MNHEY and CDR2 SVGAGI. Unmatched junction bases numbered 9, after V lost 5 bases and J lost 7 bases. This CDR3 region has 15 residues. CDR3 DNA sequence: TGTGCCAGCAGTAAACTAGCGGGCCTAGGGAATGAGCAGTTCTTC. As protein: CASSKLAGLGNEQFF.

About this clonotype: The junction differs from germline at one of its ends, possibly a read error. This chain joins TRBV5-6 and TRBJ2-7; 8 bases line up with TRBD2. The CDR3 sequence is 15 residues long. The germline V gene encodes CDR1 SGHDT and CDR2 YYEEEE. CDR3 in DNA: TGTGCCAGCAGCCCGGGGGGGACGGTGACCTACGGGCAGTACTTC. Protein sequence: CASSPGGTVTYGQYF. The variable domain in full, completed from reference TRBV5-6 and TRBJ2-7, reads DAGVTQSPTHLIKTRGQQVTLRCSPKSGHDTVSWYQQALGQGPQFIFQYYEEEERQRGNFPDRFSGHQFPNYSSELNVNALLLGDSALYLCASSPGGTVTYGQYFGPGTRLTVT.

As regards this clonotype: Possible read error: a much larger clone is one base away. The chain carries TRBV4-1 and TRBJ2-5; no clear D. Germline assignment: CDR1 MGHRA and CDR2 YSYEKL. The CDR3 consists of 14 residues. This CDR3 reads CANSQVPRGETQYF. The CDR3 region has the DNA TGCGCCAACAGCCAAGTTCCGCGAGGAGAGACCCAGTACTTC.

This clonotype was counted between two and nine times. This CDR3 is CASNVAGANQETQYF. CDR3 sequence (DNA): TGCGCCAGCAACGTAGCGGGAGCGAACCAAGAGACCCAGTACTTC. The V gene is TRBV5-1, the J gene TRBJ2-5; 9 nucleotides align to TRBD2. Germline loops: CDR1 SGHRS, CDR2 YFSETQ. The CDR3 totals 15 residues. The trim removed 6 bases at V and 0 bases at J, leaving 6 bases unmatched.

In the case of this clonotype: Compared with germline, one end of the junction differs, possibly owing to a read error. V and J are TRBV11-2 and TRBJ1-1; D is ambiguous. CDR1 and CDR2 from the germline V gene are SGHAT and FQNNGV. The CDR3 length is 14 residues. The CDR3 sequence is CAGSFGRMTTEAFF. CDR3 DNA: TGTGCCGGCAGCTTCGGACGGATGACAACTGAGGCTTTCTTT.